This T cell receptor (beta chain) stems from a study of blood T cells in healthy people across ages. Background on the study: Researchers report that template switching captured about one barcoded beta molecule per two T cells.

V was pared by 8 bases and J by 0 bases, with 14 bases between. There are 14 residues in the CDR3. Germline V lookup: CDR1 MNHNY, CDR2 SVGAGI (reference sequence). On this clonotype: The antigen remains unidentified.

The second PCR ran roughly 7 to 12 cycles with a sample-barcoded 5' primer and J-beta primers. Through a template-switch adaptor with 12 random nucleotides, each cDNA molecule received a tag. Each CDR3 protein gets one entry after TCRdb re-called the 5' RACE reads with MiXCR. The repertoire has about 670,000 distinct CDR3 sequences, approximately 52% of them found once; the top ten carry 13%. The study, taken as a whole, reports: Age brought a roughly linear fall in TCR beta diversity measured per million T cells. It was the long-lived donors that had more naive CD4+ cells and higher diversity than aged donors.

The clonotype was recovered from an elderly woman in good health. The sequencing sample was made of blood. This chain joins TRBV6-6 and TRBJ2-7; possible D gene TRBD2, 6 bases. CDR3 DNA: TGTGCCAGCCGGGAGTCCCCCGGCTCCTACGAGCAGTACTTC. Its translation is CASRESPGSYEQYF.